This T cell receptor (beta chain) was profiled in a study of cytomegalovirus exposure and HLA in healthy donors. It was with 60 Vbeta and 13 Jbeta primers that the PCR ran. Sequencing was performed with immunoSEQ multiplex PCR; in TCRdb, only in-frame clones are kept and a portion is missing. The table shows 90,000 to 140,000 clones, with roughly three quarters occurring only once. Germline CDR1 is SGHTA and CDR2 is FQGNSA. This CDR3 spans 17 amino acids. V lost 1 base and J lost 4, with 19 bases in between. Points from the study as a whole: Reportedly, a later analysis found an Asian-associated ancestry cluster had fewer N-insertions than the approximately 600-donor mean. A previous analysis found most TCR beta V segments productive roughly 87% or roughly 30% of the time. Across all donors, roughly uniform sequencing depth was an assumption of the presence/absence analyses. TCR beta sequences reportedly predicted most subjects' HLA-A and HLA-B alleles accurately.

Concerning this clone: Its antigen is unidentified.

The receptor was isolated from a male donor in good health and CMV-seronegative. Input material: PBMCs. The chain is built from TRBV7-2 and TRBJ1-2, with a tentative D call TRBD1 (6 bases). In DNA form, the CDR3 reads TGTGCCAGCAGCTTAGAGGGGGGGGCGCGCTCTGGCTATGGCTACACCTTC. It is translated as CASSLEGGARSGYGYTF.